This T cell receptor beta chain was identified in a study of neurological immune-mediated disorders. PBMCs stored at -80 C, 2 million in total, were the source of the unsorted libraries. Study results and caveats: HTLV-1-associated myelopathy had the most TCR clonal expansion, and multiple sclerosis had the least, less than healthy controls.

This clonotype was seen repeatedly, ten times or more. The antigen remains unidentified. TCRdb analysed the 5' RACE reads with MiXCR anew, one entry per CDR3 protein. The sample lists 55,000 to 75,000 distinct CDR3 sequences; 2% to 2.5% were seen once. The CDR3 loop spans 15 amino acids. Trimming cost V 4 bases and J 1 base; bases outside gene matches: 6. CDR1 is SGHDT, CDR2 YYEEEE, per germline. The specimen sequenced was PBMCs. The chain has TRBV5-6 and TRBJ2-5, with 8 bases that match TRBD1. This TCR was sampled from a man between 45 and 60 years old with multiple sclerosis. CDR3 loop: CASSEDRVRQETQYF. CDR3 sequence (DNA): TGTGCCAGCAGCGAGGACAGGGTTCGCCAAGAGACCCAGTACTTC. Full variable domain (missing parts from reference TRBV5-6 and TRBJ2-5): DAGVTQSPTHLIKTRGQQVTLRCSPKSGHDTVSWYQQALGQGPQFIFQYYEEEERQRGNFPDRFSGHQFPNYSSELNVNALLLGDSALYLCASSEDRVRQETQYFGPGTRLLVL.